This passage covers 14 T cell receptor beta chains from one sample sequenced in a study of blood T cell repertoires in COVID-19. Profiled with immunoSEQ multiplex PCR; TCRdb holds only in-frame clones, not every one. The sample records about 150,000 clones, more than 75% being singletons. The sequencing input was peripheral blood. The receptors come from a man aged 65-85 years with acute or convalescent COVID-19.

The V and J genes are TRBV19 and TRBJ2-1; D is possibly TRBD1 (5 bases). Trimming stripped 8 bases from V and 9 bases from J, with 17 bases between. The length of the CDR3 is 13 residues. CDR1 and CDR2 from the germline V gene are LNHDA and SQIVND (reference sequence). CDR3 nucleotides: TGTGCCAGTGGTGACAGCTATAGCTTTGAGCAGTTCTTC. Amino acid sequence: CASGDSYSFEQFF. Full variable domain (outside the CDR3, taken from reference TRBV19 and TRBJ2-1): DGGITQSPKYLFRKEGQNVTLSCEQNLNHDAMYWYRQDPGQGLRLIYYSQIVNDFQKGDIAEGYSVSREKKESFPLTVTSAQKNPTAFYLCASGDSYSFEQFFGPGTRLTVL.

The chain joins TRBV9 to TRBJ1-1; the D gene is possibly TRBD1 (5 bases). With 1 base removed from V and 1 base from J, the gap between germline ends came to 11 bases. The CDR3 runs to 15 residues. From germline, CDR1 is SGDLS and CDR2 YYNGEE. CDR3 region: CASSVKGHPNTEAFF. DNA of the CDR3: TGTGCCAGCAGCGTAAAAGGACACCCGAACACTGAAGCTTTCTTT.

The chain links TRBV19 to TRBJ2-3, with TRBD2 identical over 13 bases. V trimming: 1 base; J trimming: 1 base; junction bases outside the gene matches: 5. Germline V gene sequence: CDR1 LNHDA, CDR2 SQIVND (reference sequence). The CDR3 is 18 amino acids. Written as DNA, the CDR3 is TGTGCCAGTAGTATAGCTAAAGGACTAGCGGGGGGCACAGATACGCAGTATTTT. Amino acid sequence: CASSIAKGLAGGTDTQYF.

This clone has a single count. The chain recombines TRBV5-1 with TRBJ1-1, with 9 bases fitting TRBD1. CDR3 length equals 15 residues. With 6 bases clipped from V and 5 bases from J, the junction kept 11 bases outside the gene matches. Per germline, CDR1 SGHRS and CDR2 YFSETQ. CDR3 DNA: TGCGCCAGCACCCGTACAGGGGGCTGGGGAACTGAAGCTTTCTTT. Amino acids: CASTRTGGWGTEAFF.

The table lists this clone with many counts. The chain is built from TRBV19 and TRBJ1-6; no definite D call. CDR3 length: 19 amino acids. Germline V CDR1 and CDR2: LNHDA, SQIVND (reference sequence). V lost 7 bases and J 0 bases, leaving 22 bases between the germline ends. The DNA of the CDR3 is TGTGCCAGTACCTCTTCGGCGGGAGGTTTGGGCTCCTATAATTCACCCCTCCACTTT. It is translated as CASTSSAGGLGSYNSPLHF.

This sequence joins TRBV9 and TRBJ2-7; 8 bases fit TRBD2. Trimming cost V 3 bases and J 5 bases; bases outside gene matches: 7. This CDR3 is 14 amino acids long. The germline gives CDR1 SGDLS, CDR2 YYNGEE. This CDR3 is CASSATGGTNEQYF. The DNA for the CDR3 is TGTGCCAGCAGCGCGACGGGGGGGACGAACGAGCAGTACTTC. Drawing the rest from reference TRBV9 and TRBJ2-7, the complete variable domain is DSGVTQTPKHLITATGQRVTLRCSPRSGDLSVYWYQQSLDQGLQFLIQYYNGEERAKGNILERFSAQQFPDLHSELNLSSLELGDSALYFCASSATGGTNEQYFGPGTRLTVT.

The chain couples TRBV24-1 to TRBJ2-5; 9 nucleotides agree with TRBD1. The CDR3 is 13 amino acids. V lost 6 bases and J lost 3; bases outside the gene matches: 1. Germline-derived CDR1 and CDR2 are KGHDR and SFDVKD. Here the CDR3 reads CATSWDREETQYF. CDR3 DNA sequence: TGTGCCACCAGTTGGGACAGGGAAGAGACCCAGTACTTC.

The V and J genes are TRBV6-5 and TRBJ2-5; a weak D match, TRBD1 (6 bases). In germline, CDR1 is MNHEY, CDR2 SVGAGI. This CDR3 contains 13 residues. V lost 4 bases, J lost 1 base, and 7 bases lay in between. The DNA of the CDR3 is TGTGCCAGCAGTTGGGACACCCAAGAGACCCAGTACTTC. Translating gives CASSWDTQETQYF.

The rearrangement uses TRBV3-1 (or the pseudogene TRBV3-2) and TRBJ1-4; unclear D gene. This CDR3 has 14 amino acids. Germline V lookup: CDR1 LGHDT, CDR2 YNNKEL (reference sequence). Trimming shortened V by 4 bases and J by 5 bases, and 11 bases separated the two germline ends. This chain's CDR3 is CASSPPRLNEKLFF. The DNA for the CDR3 is TGTGCCAGCAGCCCCCCGAGGTTGAATGAAAAACTGTTTTTT.

This chain links TRBV6-1 with TRBJ1-2; 8 bases agree with TRBD1. After removal of 1 base from V and 6 bases from J, the junction contained 7 bases not matched to a gene. CDR1 is MNHNS, CDR2 SASEGT, per germline. The CDR3 runs 15 residues. Written as DNA, the CDR3 is TGTGCCAGCAGTGAAGTCCTCGGACAGGGCGATGGCTACACCTTC. This translates into CASSEVLGQGDGYTF.

The CDR3 loop is CASSEALTGWPQHF. The CDR3 DNA sequence: TGTGCCAGCAGTGAAGCCCTGACAGGGTGGCCCCAGCATTTT. J is TRBJ1-5 and V is TRBV6-1; the match to TRBD1 covers 7 bases. Germline CDR1 MNHNS, CDR2 SASEGT. The CDR3 contains 14 residues. With 0 bases clipped from V and 9 bases from J, the junction kept 5 bases outside the gene matches.

This clone has a single count. As DNA, the CDR3 is TGTGCCAGCAACTGGGGACAGGGTGAGGCCCAGCATTTT. As protein: CASNWGQGEAQHF. V is TRBV28 and J is TRBJ1-5, with 9 bases identical to TRBD1. From germline, CDR1 is MDHEN and CDR2 SYDVKM. The length of the CDR3 is 13 residues. The trim removed 7 bases at V and 11 bases at J, leaving 9 bases unmatched.

V usage is TRBV19 and J usage is TRBJ2-4, with a possible D match to TRBD2 (6 bases). Germline V gene lookup returns CDR1 LNHDA and CDR2 SQIVND (reference sequence). There are 14 residues in the CDR3. The germline V and J ends were trimmed by 3 bases and 6 bases, with 12 bases remaining between them. The CDR3 loop reads CASSIGGEINIQYF. DNA for the CDR3: TGTGCCAGTAGTATCGGGGGAGAGATAAACATTCAGTACTTC.

This clone has only a few counts. The CDR3 sequence: CASSLTSQATGELFF. As DNA, the CDR3 is TGCGCCAGCAGCCTGACTAGCCAGGCCACCGGGGAGCTGTTTTTT. The rearrangement uses TRBV4-1 and TRBJ2-2, with 7 bases fitting TRBD2. Germline V lookup: CDR1 MGHRA, CDR2 YSYEKL. The V gene end was trimmed by 4 bases and the J gene end by 4 bases; junction bases not matched to a gene: 6. The CDR3 covers 15 residues.